This T cell receptor beta chain was retrieved from a study of regulatory T cells in long-lasting Graves disease. Study background: Those with persistent Graves' disease had received antithyroid drugs for over 5 years with positive TSH receptor antibodies.

Trimming removed 6 bases from V and 6 bases from J; junction bases left unmatched: 9. The CDR3 is made up of 16 amino acids. Germline V gene sequence: CDR1 SNHLY, CDR2 FYNNEI. The count of this clonotype is one. Antigen: not known. Time point noted: persistent/refractory GD, antithyroid drugs over 5 years with positive TRAb. TCR sequences were obtained from RNA taken from PBMCs. It was by American Thyroid Association guidelines that Graves' disease was diagnosed. EDTA tubes received roughly 8.6 milliliters of drawn peripheral blood. Findings and limits, study-wide: Patients with persistent disease showed a bias toward TRBV28, TRBJ1-2 and TRBJ2-5.

The TCR beta library used iRepertoire HTBI primers with Arm-PCR amplification of CDR3. Each CDR3 protein gets one entry after TCRdb re-called the multiplex PCR reads with MiXCR. The sample consists of about 310,000 distinct CDR3 sequences, 22% of them appearing once. This sequence was found in a female donor with Graves disease. The chain joins TRBV2 to TRBJ2-1; 12 bases align to TRBD2. This material consisted of peripheral blood mononuclear cells (PBMCs), taken when the disease was refractory, from a patient treated with antithyroid drugs. CDR3 amino acids: CASRTGLAGGVNEQFF. The CDR3 DNA reads TGTGCCAGCAGAACAGGCCTAGCGGGAGGGGTCAATGAGCAGTTCTTC. The entire variable domain, with the rest obtained from reference TRBV2 and TRBJ2-1, is as follows: EPEVTQTPSHQVTQMGQEVILRCVPISNHLYFYWYRQILGQKVEFLVSFYNNEISEKSEIFDDQFSVERPDGSNFTLKIRSTKLEDSAMYFCASRTGLAGGVNEQFFGPGTRLTVL.